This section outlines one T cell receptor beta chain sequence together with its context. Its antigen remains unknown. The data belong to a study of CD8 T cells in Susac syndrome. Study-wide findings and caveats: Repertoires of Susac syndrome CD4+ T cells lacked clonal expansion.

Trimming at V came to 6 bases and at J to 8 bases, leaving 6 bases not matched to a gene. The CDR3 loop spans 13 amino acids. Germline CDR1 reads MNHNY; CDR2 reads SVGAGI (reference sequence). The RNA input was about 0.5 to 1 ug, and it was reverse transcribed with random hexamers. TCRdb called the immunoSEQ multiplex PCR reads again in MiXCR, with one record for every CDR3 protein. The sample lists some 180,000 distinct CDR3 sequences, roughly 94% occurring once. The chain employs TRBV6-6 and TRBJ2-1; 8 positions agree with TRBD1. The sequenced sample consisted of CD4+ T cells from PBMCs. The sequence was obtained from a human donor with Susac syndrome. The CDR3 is CASSLQGEDEQFF. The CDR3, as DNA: TGTGCCAGCAGCCTACAGGGGGAGGATGAGCAGTTCTTC.